These 10 T cell receptor beta chains share one sample of origin, sequenced in a study of CD8 T cells in ankylosing spondylitis. In TCRdb, the 5' RACE reads were re-called with MiXCR into one record per CDR3 protein. Seen here are 300,000 to 400,000 distinct CDR3 sequences, roughly 14% observed once, and the top ten hold about 1%. The sample was blood, either unsorted or a sorted T cell fraction (not recorded which). These receptors were taken from a male donor with ankylosing spondylitis or in good health (not recorded which).

Ten or more counts support this clonotype. The rearrangement links TRBV10-3 to TRBJ2-5; 9 nucleotides line up with TRBD1. The V segment lost 6 bases and the J segment 4 bases; nucleotides outside the gene matches: 6. Germline-derived CDR1 and CDR2 are ENHRY and SYGVKD. The CDR3 length is 14 residues. CDR3 protein: CAIRGTGTGETQYF. The CDR3 DNA follows: TGTGCCATCAGGGGGACAGGGACTGGAGAGACCCAGTACTTC.

This rearrangement joins TRBV5-1 to TRBJ1-2, with a tentative D call TRBD1 (6 bases). This CDR3 has 14 amino acids. Trimming pared 3 bases from V and 2 bases from J, leaving 11 bases between. CDR1 is SGHRS and CDR2 is YFSETQ in the germline V gene. The chain's CDR3 is CASSWIQGNYGYTF. The CDR3 DNA follows: TGCGCCAGCAGCTGGATCCAGGGGAACTATGGCTACACCTTC. Looking up the rest from reference TRBV5-1 and TRBJ1-2 gives the full variable domain: KAGVTQTPRYLIKTRGQQVTLSCSPISGHRSVSWYQQTPGQGLQFLFEYFSETQRNKGNFPGRFSGRQFSNSRSEMNVSTLELGDSALYLCASSWIQGNYGYTFGSGTRLTVV.

V and J are TRBV6-7 and TRBJ2-7; D is ambiguous. TRBV6-7 is treated as an ORF (open reading frame) with a function not yet certain. Trimming took off 2 bases at V and 3 bases at J, with 11 bases between the two ends. This CDR3 has 14 amino acids. The CDR3 reads CASSYDDGDYEQYF. Written as DNA, the CDR3 is TGTGCCAGCAGTTACGATGACGGAGACTACGAGCAGTACTTC.

The chain couples TRBV6-5 to TRBJ2-4, with D possibly being TRBD2 (5 bases). This CDR3 has 15 amino acids. The germline V gene has CDR1 MNHEY and CDR2 SVGAGI. V was shortened by 2 bases and J by 0 bases, with 8 bases between the two germline ends. CDR3 residues: CASSYTGLAKNIQYF. The CDR3 DNA reads TGTGCCAGCAGTTACACCGGACTAGCCAAAAACATTCAGTACTTC.

This chain joins TRBV6-1 and TRBJ2-2, with 7 bases lining up with TRBD1. The ends lost 6 bases at V and 1 base at J; junction bases unmatched: 11. CDR1 and CDR2 from the germline V gene are MNHNS and SASEGT. CDR3 length equals 17 residues. The CDR3 here is CASRRGQGGMNTGELFF. CDR3 coding DNA: TGTGCCAGCAGGAGGGGGCAGGGTGGAATGAACACCGGGGAGCTGTTTTTT.

This clonotype was observed many times. This chain connects TRBV12-3 or TRBV12-4 to TRBJ2-6; D ambiguous. This CDR3 comprises 14 residues. Between the trimmed V and J ends, which lost 3 bases and 0 bases, there was a span of 3 bases. The CDR3 loop is CASSLSSGANVLTF. The CDR3 DNA is TGTGCCAGCAGTTTGAGCTCTGGGGCCAACGTCCTGACTTTC.

In this sample, this clonotype turned up a few times. The chain employs TRBV3-1 and TRBJ1-1; possibly TRBD1 for D (5 bases). Germline CDR1 reads LGHDT; CDR2 reads YNNKEL (reference sequence). The CDR3 length is 16 residues. The V end was cut by 3 bases, the J end by 1 base, with 15 bases between. CDR3 amino acids: CASSQSSGTKNTEAFF. In nucleotides, the CDR3 is TGTGCCAGCAGCCAGAGTTCCGGGACCAAGAACACTGAAGCTTTCTTT.

This clonotype appeared a few times. The chain joins TRBV6-5 to TRBJ1-6; D not certain. The CDR3 sequence is 15 residues long. The germline gives CDR1 MNHEY, CDR2 SVGAGI. Trimming stripped 0 bases from V and 10 bases from J, with 13 bases between. The CDR3 reads CASSYSTSGRSPLHF. CDR3 coding DNA: TGTGCCAGCAGTTACTCGACGTCAGGTCGCTCACCCCTCCACTTT.

For the CDR3, the DNA is TGTGCCAGCAGTTACTCACAGGGCTATGGCTACACCTTC. Encoded protein: CASSYSQGYGYTF. V usage is TRBV6-5 and J usage is TRBJ1-2; a weak D match, TRBD1 (6 bases). Trimming pared 0 bases from V and 4 bases from J, leaving 6 bases between. CDR3 size: 13 residues. In germline, CDR1 is MNHEY, CDR2 SVGAGI.

The V call is TRBV7-8, the J call TRBJ1-4; D gene unclear. Germline loops: CDR1 SGHVS, CDR2 FQNEAQ. V lost 2 bases and J 3 bases, leaving 16 bases between the germline ends. The CDR3 contains 17 residues. CDR3 in amino acids: CASSLSPQTGANEKLFF. CDR3 nucleotides: TGTGCCAGCAGCTTAAGCCCCCAAACCGGAGCTAATGAAAAACTGTTTTTT. Together with reference TRBV7-8 and TRBJ1-4, the CDR3 gives the full variable domain: GAGVSQSPRYKVAKRGQDVALRCDPISGHVSLFWYQQALGQGPEFLTYFQNEAQLDKSGLPSDRFFAERPEGSVSTLKIQRTQQEDSAVYLCASSLSPQTGANEKLFFGSGTQLSVL.